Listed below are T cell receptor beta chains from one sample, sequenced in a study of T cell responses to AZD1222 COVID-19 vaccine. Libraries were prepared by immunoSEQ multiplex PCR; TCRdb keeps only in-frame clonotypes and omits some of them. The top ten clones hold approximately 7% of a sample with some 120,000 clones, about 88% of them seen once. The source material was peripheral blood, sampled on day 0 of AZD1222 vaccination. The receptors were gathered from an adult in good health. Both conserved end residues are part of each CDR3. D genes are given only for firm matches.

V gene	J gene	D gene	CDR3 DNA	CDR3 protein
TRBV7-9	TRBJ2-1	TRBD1	TGTGCCAGCAGCCCGACAGGGGGGACATACAATGAGCAGTTCTTC	CASSPTGGTYNEQFF
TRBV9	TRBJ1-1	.	TGTGCCAGCAGCTTCTTATTGAACACTGAAGCTTTCTTT	CASSFLLNTEAFF
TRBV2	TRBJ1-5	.	TGTGCCAGCAGCGCGACAGCGCCTAACAATCAGCCCCAGCATTTT	CASSATAPNNQPQHF
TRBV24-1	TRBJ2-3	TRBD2	TGTGCCACCAGTGACCAACCGCGGGGGGGATACCGCACAGATACGCAGTATTTT	CATSDQPRGGYRTDTQYF
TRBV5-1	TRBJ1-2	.	TGCGCCAGCAGACCCGGCAGGGAAGGATATGGCTACACCTTC	CASRPGREGYGYTF
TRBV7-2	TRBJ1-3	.	TGTGCCAGCAGCTTAGTCTCAGGGACCGGAAACACCATATATTTT	CASSLVSGTGNTIYF
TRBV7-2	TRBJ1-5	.	TGTGCCAGCAGACCGGAAGGACATAGCAATCAGCCCCAGCATTTT	CASRPEGHSNQPQHF
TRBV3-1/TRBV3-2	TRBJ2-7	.	TGTGCCAGCAGCCAAGCGGTCCTGGGGGAGCAGTACTTC	CASSQAVLGEQYF
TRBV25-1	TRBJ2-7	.	TGTGCCAGCAGTGGGCGGGACAGCGCTCCCTACGAGCAGTACTTC	CASSGRDSAPYEQYF
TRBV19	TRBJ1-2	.	TGTGCCAGTCGACAGGAAACAAACTATGGCTACACCTTC	CASRQETNYGYTF
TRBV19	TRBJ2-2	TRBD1	TGTGCCAGTCTTAAGAGGACAGGGAACACCGGGGAGCTGTTTTTT	CASLKRTGNTGELFF